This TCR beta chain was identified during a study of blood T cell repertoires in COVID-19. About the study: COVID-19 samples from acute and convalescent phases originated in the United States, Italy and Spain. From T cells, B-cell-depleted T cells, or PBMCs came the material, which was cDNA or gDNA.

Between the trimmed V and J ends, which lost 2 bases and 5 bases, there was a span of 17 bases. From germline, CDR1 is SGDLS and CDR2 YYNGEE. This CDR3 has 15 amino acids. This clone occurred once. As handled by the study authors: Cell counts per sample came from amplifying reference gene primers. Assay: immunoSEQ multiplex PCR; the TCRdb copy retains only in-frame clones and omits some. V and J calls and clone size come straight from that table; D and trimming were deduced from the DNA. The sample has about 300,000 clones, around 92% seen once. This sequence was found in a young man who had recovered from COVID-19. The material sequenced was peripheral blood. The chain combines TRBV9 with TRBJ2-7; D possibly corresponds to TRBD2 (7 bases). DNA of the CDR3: TGTGCCAGCAGCGTCGGACTAGGGGGACCCAACGAGCAGTACTTC. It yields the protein CASSVGLGGPNEQYF.